This TCR beta chain was found in a study of beta chain features in type 1 diabetes. Study-wide findings and caveats: TCRB CDR3 length was moderately but significantly reduced in all four CD4+ subsets of Type 1 diabetes patients. PCR may have favored shorter templates equally in patients and controls.

Trimming cost V 8 bases and J 11 bases; bases outside gene matches: 14. The CDR3 runs to 14 residues. Germline V gives CDR1 MNHEY, CDR2 SMNVEV (reference sequence). Expressed TCRB transcripts got sequenced, as all isolated RNA was reverse transcribed. Clones were read by immunoSEQ multiplex PCR, and TCRdb kept only the in-frame ones, dropping some. The sample lists some 350,000 clones, around an eighth occurring once. This clone was seen a few times. The antigen remains unidentified. The sample consisted of naive CD4+ T cells from blood. This rearrangement joins TRBV27 to TRBJ1-4, with 7 bases matching TRBD1. The source of this sequence is a woman younger than 35 with type 1 diabetes. This CDR3 reads CASAFGQALEKLFF. The CDR3 DNA reads TGTGCCAGCGCCTTTGGACAGGCGTTGGAGAAACTGTTTTTT.